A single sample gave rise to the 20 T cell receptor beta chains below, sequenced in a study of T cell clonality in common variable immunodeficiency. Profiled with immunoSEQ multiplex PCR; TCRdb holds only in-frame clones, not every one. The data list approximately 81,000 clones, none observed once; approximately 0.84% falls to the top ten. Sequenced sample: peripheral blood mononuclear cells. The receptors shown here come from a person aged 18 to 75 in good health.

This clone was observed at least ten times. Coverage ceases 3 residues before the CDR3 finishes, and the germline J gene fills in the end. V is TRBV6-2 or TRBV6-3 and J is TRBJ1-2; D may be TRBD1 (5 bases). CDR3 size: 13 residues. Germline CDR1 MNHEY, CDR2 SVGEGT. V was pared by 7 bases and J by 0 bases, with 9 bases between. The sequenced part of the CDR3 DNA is TGTGCCAGCACCAAGACAGCTAACTATGGC. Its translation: CASTKTANYG. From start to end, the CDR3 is CASTKTANYGYTF.

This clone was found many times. CDR3 DNA (partial): TGCAGTGCTCCTCCAAGGGGAGGGACAAGAGTGAGCTCCTACAATGAG. Its translation: CSAPPRGGTRVSSYNE. The complete CDR3 protein is CSAPPRGGTRVSSYNEQFF. The chain has TRBV20-1 and TRBJ2-1, with D maybe TRBD2 (7 bases). The read stops 3 residues short of the end of the CDR3; the missing end is completed from the germline J gene. The CDR3 covers 19 residues. Germline V gene lookup returns CDR1 DFQATT and CDR2 SNEGSKA (reference sequence). Trimming stripped 5 bases from V and 0 bases from J, with 26 bases between.

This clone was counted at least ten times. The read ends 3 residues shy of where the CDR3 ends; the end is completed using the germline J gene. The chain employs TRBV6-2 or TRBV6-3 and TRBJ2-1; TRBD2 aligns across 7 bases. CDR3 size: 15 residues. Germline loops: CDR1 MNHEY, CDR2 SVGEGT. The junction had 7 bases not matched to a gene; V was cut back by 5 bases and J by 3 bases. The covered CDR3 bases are TGTGCCAGCAGTACCCCTAGGGACTACTACAATGAG. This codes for CASSTPRDYYNE. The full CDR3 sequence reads CASSTPRDYYNEQFF.

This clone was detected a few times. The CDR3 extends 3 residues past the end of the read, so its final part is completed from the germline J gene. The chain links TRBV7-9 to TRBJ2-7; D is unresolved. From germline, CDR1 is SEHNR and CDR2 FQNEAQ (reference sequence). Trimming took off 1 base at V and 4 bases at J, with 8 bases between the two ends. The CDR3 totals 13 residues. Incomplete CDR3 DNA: TGTGCCAGCAGCTTAGACGGTTTGTACGAG. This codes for CASSLDGLYE. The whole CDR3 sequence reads CASSLDGLYEQYF.

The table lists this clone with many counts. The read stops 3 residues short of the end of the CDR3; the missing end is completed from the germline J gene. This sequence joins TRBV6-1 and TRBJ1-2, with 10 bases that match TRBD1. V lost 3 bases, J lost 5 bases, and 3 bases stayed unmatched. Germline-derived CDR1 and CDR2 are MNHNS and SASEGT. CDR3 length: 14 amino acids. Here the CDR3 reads CASSEGQGMYGYTF. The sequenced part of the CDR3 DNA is TGTGCCAGCAGTGAGGGACAGGGGATGTATGGC.

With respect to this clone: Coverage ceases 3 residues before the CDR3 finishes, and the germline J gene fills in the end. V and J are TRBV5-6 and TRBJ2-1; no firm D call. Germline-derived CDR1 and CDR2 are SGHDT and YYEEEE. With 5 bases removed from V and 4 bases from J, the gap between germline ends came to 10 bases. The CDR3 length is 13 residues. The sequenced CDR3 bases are TGTGCCAGCAGACCCGTAGGGTACAATGAG. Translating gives CASRPVGYNE. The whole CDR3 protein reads CASRPVGYNEQFF.

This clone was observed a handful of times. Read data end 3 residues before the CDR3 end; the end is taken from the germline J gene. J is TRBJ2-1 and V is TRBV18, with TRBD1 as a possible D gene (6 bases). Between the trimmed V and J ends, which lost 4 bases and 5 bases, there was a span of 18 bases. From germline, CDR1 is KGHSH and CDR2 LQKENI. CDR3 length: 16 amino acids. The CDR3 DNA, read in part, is TGTGCCAGCTCACTAACCGGGACACACGTGGACAATGAG. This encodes CASSLTGTHVDNE. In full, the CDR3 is CASSLTGTHVDNEQFF.

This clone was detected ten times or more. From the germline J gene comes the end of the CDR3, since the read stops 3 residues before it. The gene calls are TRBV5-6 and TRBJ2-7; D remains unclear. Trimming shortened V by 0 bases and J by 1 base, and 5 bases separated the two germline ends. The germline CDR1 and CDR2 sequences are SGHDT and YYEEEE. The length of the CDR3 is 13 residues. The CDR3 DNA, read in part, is TGTGCCAGCAGCTTGGCCCTTTCCTACGAG. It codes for CASSLALSYE. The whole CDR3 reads CASSLALSYEQYF. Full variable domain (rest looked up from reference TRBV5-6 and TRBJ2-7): DAGVTQSPTHLIKTRGQQVTLRCSPKSGHDTVSWYQQALGQGPQFIFQYYEEEERQRGNFPDRFSGHQFPNYSSELNVNALLLGDSALYLCASSLALSYEQYFGPGTRLTVT.

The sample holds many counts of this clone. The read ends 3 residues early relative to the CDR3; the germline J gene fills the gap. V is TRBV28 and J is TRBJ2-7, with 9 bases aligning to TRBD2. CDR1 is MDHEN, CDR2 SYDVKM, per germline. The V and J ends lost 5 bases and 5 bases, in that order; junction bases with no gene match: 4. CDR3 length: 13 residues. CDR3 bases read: TGTGCCAGCAGTGGGGGCGGGAGGGACGAG. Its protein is CASSGGGRDE. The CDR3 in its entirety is CASSGGGRDEQYF.

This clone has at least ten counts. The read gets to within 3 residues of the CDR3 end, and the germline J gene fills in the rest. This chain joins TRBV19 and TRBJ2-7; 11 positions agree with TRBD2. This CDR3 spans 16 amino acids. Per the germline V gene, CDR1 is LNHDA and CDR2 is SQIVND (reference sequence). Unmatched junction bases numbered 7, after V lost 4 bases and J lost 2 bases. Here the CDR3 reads CASSTPGTSGTYEQYF. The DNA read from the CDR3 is TGTGCCAGTAGTACGCCCGGGACTAGCGGTACCTACGAG. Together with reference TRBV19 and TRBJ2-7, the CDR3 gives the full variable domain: DGGITQSPKYLFRKEGQNVTLSCEQNLNHDAMYWYRQDPGQGLRLIYYSQIVNDFQKGDIAEGYSVSREKKESFPLTVTSAQKNPTAFYLCASSTPGTSGTYEQYFGPGTRLTVT.

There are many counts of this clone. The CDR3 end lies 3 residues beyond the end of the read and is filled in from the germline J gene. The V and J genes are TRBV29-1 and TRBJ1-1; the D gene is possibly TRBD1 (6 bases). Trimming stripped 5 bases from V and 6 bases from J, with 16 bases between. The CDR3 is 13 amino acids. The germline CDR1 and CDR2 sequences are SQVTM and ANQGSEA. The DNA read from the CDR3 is TGCAGCGTTTTACAGGGTAGGGGCGCTGAA. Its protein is CSVLQGRGAE. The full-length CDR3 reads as CSVLQGRGAEAFF. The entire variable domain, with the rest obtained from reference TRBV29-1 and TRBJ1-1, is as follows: SAVISQKPSRDICQRGTSLTIQCQVDSQVTMMFWYRQQPGQSLTLIATANQGSEATYESGFVIDKFPISRPNLTFSTLTVSNMSPEDSSIYLCSVLQGRGAEAFFGQGTRLTVV.

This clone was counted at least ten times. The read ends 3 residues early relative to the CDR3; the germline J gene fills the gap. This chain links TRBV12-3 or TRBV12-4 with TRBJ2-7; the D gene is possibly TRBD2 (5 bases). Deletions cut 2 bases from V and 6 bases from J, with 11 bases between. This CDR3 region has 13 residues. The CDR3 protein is CASSLFNGVEQYF. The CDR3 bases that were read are TGTGCCAGCAGTTTATTTAACGGGGTCGAG.

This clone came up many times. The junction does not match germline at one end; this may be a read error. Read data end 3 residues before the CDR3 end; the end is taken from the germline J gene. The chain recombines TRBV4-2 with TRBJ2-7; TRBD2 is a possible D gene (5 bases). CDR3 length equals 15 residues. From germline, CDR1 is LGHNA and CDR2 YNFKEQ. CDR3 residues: CASSQDRGYPYEQYF. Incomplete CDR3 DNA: TGCGCCAGCAGCCAAGACCGGGGTTATCCGTACGAG.

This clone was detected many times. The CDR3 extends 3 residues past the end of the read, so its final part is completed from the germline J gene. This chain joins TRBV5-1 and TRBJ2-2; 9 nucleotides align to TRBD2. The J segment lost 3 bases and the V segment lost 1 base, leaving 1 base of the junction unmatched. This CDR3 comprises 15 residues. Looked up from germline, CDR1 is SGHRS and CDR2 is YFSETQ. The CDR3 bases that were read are TGCGCCAGCAGCTTGTTAGCGGGAGACACCGGGGAG. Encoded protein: CASSLLAGDTGE. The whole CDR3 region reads CASSLLAGDTGELFF. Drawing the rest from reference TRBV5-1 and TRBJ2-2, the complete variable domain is KAGVTQTPRYLIKTRGQQVTLSCSPISGHRSVSWYQQTPGQGLQFLFEYFSETQRNKGNFPGRFSGRQFSNSRSEMNVSTLELGDSALYLCASSLLAGDTGELFFGEGSRLTVL.

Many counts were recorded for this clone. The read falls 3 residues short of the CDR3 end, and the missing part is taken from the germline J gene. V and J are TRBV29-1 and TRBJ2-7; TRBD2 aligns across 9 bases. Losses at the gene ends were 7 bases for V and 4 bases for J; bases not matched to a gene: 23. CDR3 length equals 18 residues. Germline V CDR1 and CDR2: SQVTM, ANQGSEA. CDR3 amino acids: CSATLQAFLAGGIYEQYF. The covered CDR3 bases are TGCAGCGCAACCCTTCAGGCATTTCTGGCGGGAGGGATATACGAG.

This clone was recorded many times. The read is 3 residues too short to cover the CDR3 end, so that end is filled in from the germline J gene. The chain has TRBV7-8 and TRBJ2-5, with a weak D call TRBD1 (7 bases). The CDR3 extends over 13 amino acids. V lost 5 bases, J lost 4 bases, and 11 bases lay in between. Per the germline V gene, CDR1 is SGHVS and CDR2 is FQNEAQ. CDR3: CASSRQGGETQYF. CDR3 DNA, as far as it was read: TGTGCCAGCAGCCGACAGGGAGGAGAGACC.

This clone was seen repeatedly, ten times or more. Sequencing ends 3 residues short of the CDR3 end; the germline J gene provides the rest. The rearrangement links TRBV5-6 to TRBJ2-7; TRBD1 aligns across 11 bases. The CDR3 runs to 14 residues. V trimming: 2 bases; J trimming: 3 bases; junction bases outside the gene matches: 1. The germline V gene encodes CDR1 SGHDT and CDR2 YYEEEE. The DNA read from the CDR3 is TGTGCCAGCAGCTTTGGGACAGGGGGCTACGAG. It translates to CASSFGTGGYE. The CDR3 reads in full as CASSFGTGGYEQYF. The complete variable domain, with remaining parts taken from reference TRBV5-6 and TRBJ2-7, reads DAGVTQSPTHLIKTRGQQVTLRCSPKSGHDTVSWYQQALGQGPQFIFQYYEEEERQRGNFPDRFSGHQFPNYSSELNVNALLLGDSALYLCASSFGTGGYEQYFGPGTRLTVT.

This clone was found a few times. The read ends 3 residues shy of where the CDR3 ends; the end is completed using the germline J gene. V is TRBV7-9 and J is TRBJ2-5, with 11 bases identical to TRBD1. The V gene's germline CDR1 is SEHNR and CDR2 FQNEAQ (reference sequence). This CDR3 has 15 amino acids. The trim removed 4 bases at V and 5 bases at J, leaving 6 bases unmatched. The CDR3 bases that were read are TGTGCCAGCAGCTGGACAGGGGGCGAGAGGGAGACC. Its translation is CASSWTGGERET. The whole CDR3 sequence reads CASSWTGGERETQYF.

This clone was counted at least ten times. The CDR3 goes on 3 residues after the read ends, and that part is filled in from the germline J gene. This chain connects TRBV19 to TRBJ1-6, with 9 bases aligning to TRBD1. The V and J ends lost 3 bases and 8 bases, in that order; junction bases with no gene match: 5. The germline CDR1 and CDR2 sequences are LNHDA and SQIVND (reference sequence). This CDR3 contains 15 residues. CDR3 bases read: TGTGCCAGTAGTATTTCAGGACAGGGGTATTCACCC. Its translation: CASSISGQGYSP. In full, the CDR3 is CASSISGQGYSPLHF.

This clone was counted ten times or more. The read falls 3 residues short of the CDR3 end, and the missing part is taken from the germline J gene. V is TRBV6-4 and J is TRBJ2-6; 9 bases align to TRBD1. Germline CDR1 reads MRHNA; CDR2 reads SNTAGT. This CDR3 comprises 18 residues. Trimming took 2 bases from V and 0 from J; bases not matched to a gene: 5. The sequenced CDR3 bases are TGTGCCAGCAGTGACGAACAGGGGGCGTACTCTGGGGCCAACGTC. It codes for CASSDEQGAYSGANV. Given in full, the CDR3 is CASSDEQGAYSGANVLTF.